The 23 T cell receptor beta chains reported below all come from one sample, sequenced in a study of T cells in Graves' hyperthyroidism and ophthalmopathy. Amplification of TCR beta CDR3 regions used RNA as the template. When the TCR CDR3 underwent first-round RT-PCR, the HTBI primer set was used. From the multiplex PCR reads, TCRdb called clonotypes with MiXCR, one entry per CDR3 protein. This sample yields roughly 290,000 distinct CDR3 sequences, of which about 14% are seen a single time; 7.8% belongs to the top ten. Material: blood. The receptors were sampled from a woman younger than 45 with Graves' hyperthyroidism that later progressed to Graves' ophthalmopathy.

This clonotype was seen repeatedly, ten times or more. The V call is TRBV7-2, the J call TRBJ2-7, with D perhaps TRBD1 (5 bases). Per germline, CDR1 SGHTA and CDR2 FQGNSA. This CDR3 is built from 13 residues. V was clipped by 5 bases and J by 6 bases, with 14 bases between them. The CDR3 DNA reads as TGTGCCAGCAGCCTACTTCAGGGTGGCGAGCAGTACTTC. Translated, it gives CASSLLQGGEQYF.

The chain is built from TRBV27 and TRBJ2-1, with D perhaps being TRBD1 or TRBD2 (5 bases each). The germline V gene has CDR1 MNHEY and CDR2 SMNVEV (reference sequence). Trimming cost V 6 bases and J 6 bases, with 12 bases left between them. The length of the CDR3 is 13 residues. The DNA for the CDR3 is TGTGCCAGCAGCACGTGGGACGGCAATGAGCAGTTCTTC. The encoded protein is CASSTWDGNEQFF.

The chain employs TRBV7-3 and TRBJ2-5; D uncertain. Germline values: CDR1 SGHTA, CDR2 FQGTGA. V dropped 5 bases and J dropped 5 bases, with 9 bases sitting between them. This CDR3 spans 12 amino acids. CDR3 amino acids: CASSRPVETQYF. DNA for the CDR3: TGTGCCAGCAGCCGTCCGGTTGAGACCCAGTACTTC.

There are many counts of this clonotype. This chain connects TRBV7-2 to TRBJ2-1; 8 bases map to TRBD2. The trim removed 4 bases at V and 8 bases at J, leaving 10 bases unmatched. The CDR3 is made up of 15 amino acids. CDR1 SGHTA and CDR2 FQGNSA come from the germline V gene. The CDR3 loop is CASSSLAGMGYEQFF. The CDR3, as DNA: TGTGCCAGCAGCTCCCTAGCGGGCATGGGGTATGAGCAGTTCTTC.

This rearrangement joins TRBV7-2 to TRBJ2-1; weak D call: TRBD2 (5 bases). The CDR3 consists of 16 residues. Trimming left V 2 bases short and J 10 bases short, with 21 bases between. Germline values: CDR1 SGHTA, CDR2 FQGNSA. The CDR3 DNA reads as TGTGCCAGCAGCTTATATAGCGCCCCAGGAAAAGACGAGCAGTTCTTC. Protein: CASSLYSAPGKDEQFF.

This clonotype was recorded many times. The V call is TRBV15, the J call TRBJ1-5; D may be TRBD1 (5 bases). Trimming took 3 bases from V and 0 from J, leaving 18 bases between them. The CDR3 loop spans 18 amino acids. The germline V gene encodes CDR1 LNHNV and CDR2 YYDKDF (reference sequence). DNA for the CDR3: TGTGCCACCAGCAGGGGTTCGGGGGGTCCATATAGCAATCAGCCCCAGCATTTT. It specifies CATSRGSGGPYSNQPQHF.

The V and J genes are TRBV20-1 and TRBJ2-1; possibly TRBD2 for D (6 bases). The germline gives CDR1 DFQATT, CDR2 SNEGSKA (reference sequence). This CDR3 is 12 amino acids long. Trimming removed 1 base at V and 12 bases at J, with 13 bases between. The CDR3 reads CSARGRETRQFF. DNA of the CDR3: TGCAGTGCTAGAGGGCGGGAAACTAGGCAGTTCTTC.

This clonotype appeared a single time. The V call is TRBV5-1, the J call TRBJ2-7; TRBD1 or TRBD2 may be the D gene (7 bases each). Trimming removed 5 bases from V and 6 bases from J, with 21 bases in between. Germline CDR1 and CDR2: SGHRS and YFSETQ. The CDR3 totals 15 residues. The chain's CDR3 is CASRRRGGEEREQYF. As DNA, the CDR3 is TGCGCCAGCAGGCGCAGGGGGGGGGAGGAACGCGAGCAGTACTTC.

V is TRBV11-2 and J is TRBJ2-7; TRBD2 matches at 8 bases. Trimming at V came to 4 bases and at J to 2 bases, leaving 4 bases not matched to a gene. Germline CDR1 reads SGHAT; CDR2 reads FQNNGV. CDR3 size: 14 residues. This CDR3 is CASSSYSGTYEQYF. In DNA form, the CDR3 reads TGTGCCAGCAGCTCGTATAGCGGGACCTACGAGCAGTACTTC. The variable domain in full, completed from reference TRBV11-2 and TRBJ2-7, reads EAGVAQSPRYKIIEKRQSVAFWCNPISGHATLYWYQQILGQGPKLLIQFQNNGVVDDSQLPKDRFSAERLKGVDSTLKIQPAKLEDSAVYLCASSSYSGTYEQYFGPGTRLTVT.

Worth noting for this clonotype: A much larger clone sits a single nucleotide away, making a read error possible. The final CDR3 position lacks the conserved phenylalanine or tryptophan, pointing to a likely read error. The J gene is TRBJ2-5, the V gene TRBV5-6; possible D gene TRBD2, 5 bases. Germline lookup yields CDR1 SGHDT and CDR2 YYEEEE. Trimming left V 1 base short and J 1 base short, with 11 bases between. This CDR3 region has 15 residues. The CDR3 region is CASSLTAGPQETQYS. The CDR3 coding sequence is TGTGCCAGCAGCTTGACCGCGGGCCCCCAAGAGACCCAGTACTCC.

This clonotype turned up a few times. CDR3: CASSVEAEPQFF. Written as DNA, the CDR3 is TGTGCCAGCAGCGTCGAGGCGGAGCCGCAGTTCTTC. This chain connects TRBV7-6 to TRBJ2-1; no clear D gene. Germline CDR1 reads SGHVS; CDR2 reads FNYEAQ. This CDR3 is 12 amino acids long. Deletions cut 5 bases from V and 12 bases from J, with 14 bases between.

This clonotype was picked up many times. The chain couples TRBV30 to TRBJ2-1; weak D call: TRBD2 (6 bases). This CDR3 has 13 residues. V was shortened by 2 bases and J by 9 bases, with 14 bases between the two germline ends. Germline assignment: CDR1 GTSNPN and CDR2 SVGIG (reference sequence). The CDR3 spells CAWSNGRMGEQFF. The CDR3 nucleotides read TGTGCCTGGAGTAACGGGAGAATGGGTGAGCAGTTCTTC.

In its sample, this clonotype was seen once. A much larger clone sits a single nucleotide away, making a read error possible. The genes are TRBV28 and TRBJ2-2; 7 nucleotides agree with TRBD1. Germline CDR1 and CDR2: MDHEN and SYDVKM. CDR3 size: 15 residues. For the CDR3, the DNA is TGTGCCAGCAGTTTATCCGGGCAGGGGGTCGGGGAGCAGTTTTTT. Residues: CASSLSGQGVGEQFF.

Notes on this clonotype: Possible read error: a much larger clone is one base away. V and J are TRBV28 and TRBJ2-3; 8 bases agree with TRBD1. The CDR3 runs 14 residues. CDR1 and CDR2 from the germline V gene are MDHEN and SYDVKM. V gave up 5 bases and J gave up 2 bases; unmatched junction bases: 3. CDR3 residues: CASSRDRYTDTQYF. For the CDR3, the DNA is TGTGCCAGCAGTCGGGACAGGTACACAGATACGCAGTATTTT.

This clonotype was counted a few times. This sequence joins TRBV6-9 and TRBJ1-3, with D perhaps TRBD1 (5 bases). Germline loops: CDR1 MNHGY, CDR2 SVAAGI. This CDR3 is 15 amino acids long. V lost 3 bases, J lost 0 bases, and 9 bases lay in between. CDR3 loop: CASSYGTVSGNTIYF. The CDR3 DNA sequence: TGTGCCAGCAGTTACGGGACCGTCTCTGGAAACACCATATATTTT.

This clonotype was seen repeatedly, ten times or more. The genes are TRBV18 and TRBJ2-7; D gene ambiguous. V was cut by 2 bases and J by 4 bases, with 12 bases left in between. CDR1 is KGHSH and CDR2 is LQKENI in the germline V gene. The CDR3 contains 14 residues. The CDR3 reads CASSPSTLGYEQYF. The CDR3 DNA reads as TGTGCCAGCTCACCAAGCACCCTGGGTTACGAGCAGTACTTC.

At least ten counts were recorded for this clonotype. This chain joins TRBV10-3 and TRBJ2-5, with D possibly TRBD2 on 5 matching bases. V lost 6 bases and J 5 bases, leaving 10 bases between the germline ends. Germline CDR1 and CDR2: ENHRY and SYGVKD. There are 12 residues in the CDR3. The CDR3, as DNA: TGTGCCATCAGAGCGGATCGGGAGACCCAGTACTTC. It encodes CAIRADRETQYF.

Regarding this clonotype: Given a much more abundant clone one base away, this may be a read error. The genes are TRBV20-1 and TRBJ2-7, with D maybe TRBD2 (6 bases). CDR3 length equals 13 residues. Germline V gene lookup returns CDR1 DFQATT and CDR2 SNEGSKA (reference sequence). The CDR3 spells CSARGGVSCEQYF. The CDR3 DNA reads TGCAGTGCTAGAGGGGGGGTCTCCTGCGAGCAGTACTTC.

Ten or more counts support this clonotype. The rearrangement joins TRBV7-3 to TRBJ2-1, with D possibly being TRBD2 (5 bases). CDR1 SGHTA and CDR2 FQGTGA come from the germline V gene. V was cut by 2 bases and J by 10 bases, with 15 bases left in between. The CDR3 is made up of 14 amino acids. The CDR3 spells CASSLDGPSKEQFF. The CDR3 nucleotides are TGTGCCAGCAGCTTAGATGGTCCTAGCAAGGAGCAGTTCTTC.

V gene TRBV5-5 combines with J gene TRBJ2-7; unclear D gene. Germline V gene data show CDR1 as SGHKS and CDR2 as YYEKEE (reference sequence). Trimming pared 4 bases from V and 4 bases from J, leaving 9 bases between. The CDR3 length is 12 residues. The CDR3 DNA follows: TGTGCCAGCAGCCAAGCTCGTTACGAGCAGTACTTC. Amino acid sequence: CASSQARYEQYF.

In its sample, this clonotype was seen many times. The V gene is TRBV6-1, the J gene TRBJ2-3; the D is unclear. Germline CDR1 MNHNS, CDR2 SASEGT. The CDR3 loop spans 17 amino acids. V was shortened by 6 bases and J by 0 bases, with 19 bases between the two germline ends. CDR3 nucleotides: TGTGCCAGCAGGTGGCCACCCGCATTACCAAGCACAGATACGCAGTATTTT. Translation: CASRWPPALPSTDTQYF.

The rearrangement joins TRBV20-1 to TRBJ2-1; D not certain. Germline loops: CDR1 DFQATT, CDR2 SNEGSKA (reference sequence). The V end lost 0 bases, the J end lost 4 bases, and 10 bases lay between the germline ends. The length of the CDR3 is 14 residues. The CDR3 sequence: CSARDMSSYNEQFF. In DNA, the CDR3 is TGCAGTGCTAGAGATATGAGTAGTTACAATGAGCAGTTCTTC.

There are many counts of this clonotype. V is TRBV13 and J is TRBJ1-1; D may be TRBD1 (5 bases). Germline lookup yields CDR1 PRHDT and CDR2 FYEKMQ (reference sequence). The CDR3 is 13 residues long. The V gene lost 5 bases and the J gene lost 11 bases, with 18 bases spanning the gap. The CDR3 nucleotides read TGTGCCAGCAGCCAGGGCCGAGGGGCTGGGGCTTTCTTT. Protein sequence: CASSQGRGAGAFF.